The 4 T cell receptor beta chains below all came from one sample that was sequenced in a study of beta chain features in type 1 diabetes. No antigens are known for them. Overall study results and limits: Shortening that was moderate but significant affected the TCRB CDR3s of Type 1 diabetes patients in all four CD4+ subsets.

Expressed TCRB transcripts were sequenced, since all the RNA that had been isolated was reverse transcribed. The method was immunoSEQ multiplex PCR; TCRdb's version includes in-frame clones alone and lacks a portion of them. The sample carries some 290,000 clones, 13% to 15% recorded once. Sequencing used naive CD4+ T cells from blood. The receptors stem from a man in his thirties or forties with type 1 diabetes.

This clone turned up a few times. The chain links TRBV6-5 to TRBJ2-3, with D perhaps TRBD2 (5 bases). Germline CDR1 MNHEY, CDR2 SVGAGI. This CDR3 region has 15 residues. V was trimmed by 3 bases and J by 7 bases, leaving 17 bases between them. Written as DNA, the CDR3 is TGTGCCAGCAGTTATAACCTAGCCAAAGGCAATACGCAGTATTTT. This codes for CASSYNLAKGNTQYF.

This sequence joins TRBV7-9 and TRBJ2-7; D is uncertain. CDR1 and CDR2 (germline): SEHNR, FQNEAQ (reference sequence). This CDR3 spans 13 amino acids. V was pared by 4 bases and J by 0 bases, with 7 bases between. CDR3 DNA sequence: TGTGCCAGCAGCTCGTTGAGCTCCTACGAGCAGTACTTC. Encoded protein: CASSSLSSYEQYF.

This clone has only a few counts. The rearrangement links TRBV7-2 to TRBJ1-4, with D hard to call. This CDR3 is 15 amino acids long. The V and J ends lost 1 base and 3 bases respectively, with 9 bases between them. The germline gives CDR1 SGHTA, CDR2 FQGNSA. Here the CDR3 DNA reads TGTGCCAGCAGCTTAGATGGAGGATCTAATGAAAAACTGTTTTTT. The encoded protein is CASSLDGGSNEKLFF.

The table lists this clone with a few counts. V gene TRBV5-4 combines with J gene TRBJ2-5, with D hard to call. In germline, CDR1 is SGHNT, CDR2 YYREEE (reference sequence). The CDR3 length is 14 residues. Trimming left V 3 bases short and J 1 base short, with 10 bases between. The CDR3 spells CASSSRQGQETQYF. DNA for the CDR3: TGTGCCAGCAGCTCCAGACAAGGCCAAGAGACCCAGTACTTC.